This TCR beta chain was recorded in a study of blood T cell repertoires in COVID-19. Across the study: COVID-19 samples from acute and convalescent phases originated in the United States, Italy and Spain.

V shed 4 bases, J shed 1 base, and the junction held 3 bases outside the gene matches. Germline V gene sequence: CDR1 SGDLS, CDR2 YYNGEE. CDR3 size: 17 residues. Sequencing used immunoSEQ multiplex PCR; TCRdb keeps in-frame clones, though not all of them. The profile shows some 120,000 clones, more than 80% of them singletons. The genes are TRBV9 and TRBJ2-3, with 16 bases aligning to TRBD2. The sequence came from a human donor in a cohort sampled during active COVID-19. The sequenced sample was peripheral blood. The CDR3 region is CASSPGLAGGGTDTQYF. The CDR3 DNA sequence: TGTGCCAGCAGCCCGGGACTAGCGGGGGGGGGCACAGATACGCAGTATTTT.